One and the same sample provided the 18 T cell receptor beta chains below, sequenced in a study of OX40 agonist ivuxolimab in advanced cancers. TCRdb's copy holds only in-frame clones and misses some; the assay was immunoSEQ multiplex PCR. Among 45,000 or so clones listed, around nine tenths were seen once. The sample in question was CD4+ or CD8+ T cells sorted from blood, obtained in a trial of the OX40 agonist ivuxolimab. All receptors come from an adult with an advanced solid tumor such as melanoma, head and neck, liver or kidney cancer.

In DNA, the CDR3 is TGTGCCAGCAGTTATAATCCAGTCTACGAGCAGTACTTC. It translates to CASSYNPVYEQYF. V gene TRBV6-6 combines with J gene TRBJ2-7; D ambiguous. Trimming took off 3 bases at V and 3 bases at J, with 9 bases between the two ends. Germline V gene lookup returns CDR1 MNHNY and CDR2 SVGAGI (reference sequence). This CDR3 region has 13 residues.

This chain uses TRBV4-3 with TRBJ1-1; 7 nucleotides line up with TRBD1. From germline, CDR1 is LGHNA and CDR2 YSLEER. The J segment lost 2 bases and the V segment lost 5 bases, leaving 2 bases of the junction unmatched. The CDR3 covers 13 residues. CDR3 residues: CASSAGGNTEAFF. The CDR3 bases are TGCGCCAGCAGCGCAGGGGGAAACACTGAAGCTTTCTTT.

With respect to this clone: The same CDR3 is also encoded by other DNA sequences in this sample. J is TRBJ2-7 and V is TRBV9; D possibly uses TRBD1 or TRBD2 (5 bases each). Per the germline V gene, CDR1 is SGDLS and CDR2 is YYNGEE. The CDR3 covers 13 residues. Trimming took off 0 bases at V and 2 bases at J, with 6 bases between the two ends. This chain's CDR3 is CASSVGDPYEQYF. DNA of the CDR3: TGTGCCAGCAGCGTAGGGGACCCCTACGAGCAGTACTTC.

This chain uses TRBV5-4 with TRBJ1-6; tentative D call: TRBD1 (5 bases). Germline CDR1 SGHNT, CDR2 YYREEE (reference sequence). The ends were cut back, 4 bases at V and 5 bases at J, with 16 bases in the middle. This CDR3 is built from 16 residues. The CDR3, as DNA: TGTGCCAGCAGCCATCCTGGGTTAGGGGATAATTCACCCCTCCACTTT. Its translation: CASSHPGLGDNSPLHF.

The rearrangement links TRBV28 to TRBJ1-5, with a possible D match to TRBD1 (5 bases). This CDR3 is built from 16 residues. Trimming left V 3 bases short and J 4 bases short, with 16 bases between. Germline V CDR1 and CDR2: MDHEN, SYDVKM. CDR3 in amino acids: CASSFGYRSKNQPQHF. The DNA of the CDR3 is TGTGCCAGCAGTTTCGGGTACAGGTCCAAAAATCAGCCCCAGCATTTT.

The chain employs TRBV2 and TRBJ1-2; the D is unclear. V gave up 3 bases and J gave up 8 bases, with 19 bases separating them. The germline gives CDR1 SNHLY, CDR2 FYNNEI. This CDR3 has 15 residues. The CDR3 DNA reads TGTGCCAGCAGTGATCGAGGACGGGCCGTGGTGGGCTACACCTTC. Its translation: CASSDRGRAVVGYTF.

CDR3 loop: CASSPHQTGTQYTGELFF. The CDR3 bases are TGTGCCAGCAGCCCTCACCAAACGGGGACACAATACACCGGGGAGCTGTTTTTT. The chain uses TRBV9 and TRBJ2-2; perhaps TRBD1 as D (6 bases). Germline CDR1 SGDLS, CDR2 YYNGEE. V lost 4 bases and J lost 3, with 22 bases in between. This CDR3 is 18 amino acids long.

The chain recombines TRBV11-2 with TRBJ2-7; D perhaps matches TRBD2 (6 bases). V was shortened by 1 base and J by 1 base, with 20 bases between the two germline ends. The CDR3 sequence is 18 residues long. Germline V gene lookup returns CDR1 SGHAT and CDR2 FQNNGV. CDR3 loop: CASSLVRQAGLPSYEQYF. DNA of the CDR3: TGTGCCAGCAGCTTAGTCCGGCAGGCGGGGTTGCCTTCCTACGAGCAGTACTTC.

This chain uses TRBV28 with TRBJ1-6; possibly TRBD1 for D (5 bases). CDR1 and CDR2 (germline): MDHEN, SYDVKM. This CDR3 comprises 16 residues. Trimming took 5 bases from V and 10 from J, leaving 21 bases between them. CDR3 in amino acids: CASSRGGEGARSPLHF. The CDR3 bases are TGTGCCAGCAGTAGGGGAGGGGAGGGAGCGCGATCACCCCTCCACTTT.

By frequency in the sample, this clone is medium-sized. The chain combines TRBV7-6 with TRBJ2-1, with 15 bases fitting TRBD2. CDR3 length equals 16 residues. CDR1 SGHVS and CDR2 FNYEAQ come from the germline V gene. The V gene end was trimmed by 2 bases and the J gene end by 7 bases; junction bases not matched to a gene: 3. The CDR3 DNA is TGTGCCAGCAGCTTAACCGGGACTAGCGGGAGGAATGAGCAGTTCTTC. Translation: CASSLTGTSGRNEQFF.

V and J are TRBV2 and TRBJ2-1; D is possibly TRBD2 (6 bases). Looked up from germline, CDR1 is SNHLY and CDR2 is FYNNEI. Trimming removed 10 bases from V and 6 bases from J, with 16 bases in between. CDR3 length equals 13 residues. CDR3 residues: CANTPRDSNEQFF. CDR3 nucleotide sequence: TGTGCCAACACCCCCCGGGACTCCAATGAGCAGTTCTTC.

The chain uses TRBV6-1 and TRBJ2-7, with 7 bases lining up with TRBD1. V lost 6 bases to trimming and J lost 0 bases; unmatched junction nucleotides: 5. This CDR3 region has 14 residues. Germline V gene sequence: CDR1 MNHNS, CDR2 SASEGT. CDR3 DNA: TGTGCCAGCAGCGGGGACAGTTTCTCCTACGAGCAGTACTTC. It translates to CASSGDSFSYEQYF.

The chain uses TRBV7-9 and TRBJ2-3; TRBD2 matches at 7 bases. The trim removed 3 bases at V and 2 bases at J, leaving 8 bases unmatched. The CDR3 is 16 residues long. Germline V gene sequence: CDR1 SEHNR, CDR2 FQNEAQ (reference sequence). The CDR3 nucleotides are TGTGCCAGCAGCTTCGCAGCTGCGGGAGTCACAGATACGCAGTATTTT. The encoded protein is CASSFAAAGVTDTQYF.

The chain links TRBV9 to TRBJ2-1, with D hard to call. Per germline, CDR1 SGDLS and CDR2 YYNGEE. The CDR3 consists of 14 residues. V lost 4 bases to trimming and J lost 5 bases, with 13 bases between them. The CDR3 bases are TGTGCCAGCAGCATGGTAACAGCAAACAATGAGCAGTTCTTC. Residues: CASSMVTANNEQFF. The whole variable domain, remainder taken from reference TRBV9 and TRBJ2-1, is DSGVTQTPKHLITATGQRVTLRCSPRSGDLSVYWYQQSLDQGLQFLIQYYNGEERAKGNILERFSAQQFPDLHSELNLSSLELGDSALYFCASSMVTANNEQFFGPGTRLTVL.

Concerning this clone itself: One end of the junction fails to match germline, which may point to a read error. The V call is TRBV5-1, the J call TRBJ2-7; TRBD1 is a possible D gene (5 bases). The CDR3 has 13 amino acids. CDR1 and CDR2 (germline): SGHRS, YFSETQ. CDR3 sequence: CASSLGQSYGQYF. CDR3 bases: TGCGCCAGCAGCTTGGGACAGTCCTACGGGCAGTACTTC.

The J gene is TRBJ2-3, the V gene TRBV4-1, with D hard to call. V lost 1 base and J lost 5, with 13 bases in between. The CDR3 loop spans 15 amino acids. The germline V gene has CDR1 MGHRA and CDR2 YSYEKL. The CDR3 coding sequence is TGCGCCAGCAGCCAAGTAAGGGCCTATCAAGATACGCAGTATTTT. This encodes CASSQVRAYQDTQYF.

The chain joins TRBV13 to TRBJ2-3, with 7 bases that match TRBD1. Germline V gene sequence: CDR1 PRHDT, CDR2 FYEKMQ (reference sequence). V was clipped by 5 bases and J by 3 bases; unmatched bases: 14. CDR3 length equals 17 residues. DNA of the CDR3: TGTGCCAGCAGCCCTATATATACAGGGGACGCGACAGATACGCAGTATTTT. It yields the protein CASSPIYTGDATDTQYF.

This chain joins TRBV6-6 and TRBJ1-1, with a weak D call TRBD1 (5 bases). The CDR3 sequence is 16 residues long. V lost 2 bases and J lost 5, with 18 bases in between. Germline values: CDR1 MNHNY, CDR2 SVGAGI (reference sequence). CDR3 sequence reads: CASSYPRAGPGTEAFF. The CDR3 DNA reads TGTGCCAGCAGTTACCCGCGGGCGGGGCCGGGGACTGAAGCTTTCTTT.